The T cell receptor (beta chain) under discussion was sequenced for a study of T cell repertoires in cytomegalovirus infection (dated 2019 in TCRdb). A note on the overall study: Peptide stimulations targeted recently identified HLA-C-restricted CMV epitopes, whose presentation resists viral immunomodulation, together with well-studied HLA-B-restricted epitopes. Donor HLA type was relevant to the analysis, as public TCR beta signatures indicated carriage of CMV infection together with the matching HLA type. What the research found in general, with its limitations: Carriers of CMV infection plus the relevant HLA type were discriminated by the cumulative frequency of public TCR beta family members in the study cohort and in an independent approximately 360-donor cohort. The ex vivo response was dominated by HLA-C-restricted CMV-specific TCR beta clonotypes, and the single most frequent clonotype in two of eight donors was supplied by these HLA-C-restricted clonotypes.

As encoded in the germline V gene, CDR1 is LGHNA while CDR2 is YNFKEQ. The CDR3 spans 14 residues, from the cysteine through the phenylalanine. Here the CDR3 DNA is all that survives: 42 bases in frame from base 1. V is reduced by 1 base and J by 4 bases, leaving a spacing of 8 bases between them. The sequencer listed for this sample is Illumina HiSeq 1500. The public reads were reanalyzed by TCRdb: fastp trimming at Q25, MiXCR alignment, in-frame beta chains only. When rows share a CDR3 protein, they turn into one entry using the most common DNA and genes. This sample comprises over 250,000 distinct CDR3 sequences, roughly a fifth of them detected only once. Roughly 19% of the sample is taken by the ten largest. The treatment or condition label on this specimen signifies: in vitro stimulation with specific CMV peptide epitopes to enrich CMV-specific T cells. In the case of this clonotype: Its binding antigen is unknown. This clone may be a read error of a much larger clone one base away.

The sequence derives from a human donor in good health (CMV status not recorded). Some clones in this sample may be carry-over from other donors' samples. The sequencing used cultured PBMCs, collected from culture after CMV antigen stimulation. The rearranged segments are TRBV4-2 and TRBJ2-1; the D region is possibly TRBD1 or TRBD2, each matching across 5 bases. The DNA reads as follows: TGTGCCAGCAGCCAAGGTTGGGGGTACAATGAGCAGTTCTTC. It is translated as CASSQGWGYNEQFF.